This T cell receptor beta chain was observed in a study of T cells in localized non-small cell lung cancer. V lost 5 bases and J lost 1, with 15 bases in between. Looked up from germline, CDR1 is LNHDA and CDR2 is SQIVND (reference sequence). The CDR3 extends over 15 amino acids. The protocol was immunoSEQ multiplex PCR, while the TCRdb copy is restricted to in-frame clones and leaves out a portion. This sample has 75,000 to 80,000 clones, with more than 70% found just once. The TCR was taken from a female donor of 60 years or more with stage I lung adenocarcinoma. The specimen was peripheral blood, collected before any cancer treatment. V is TRBV19 and J is TRBJ2-7, with D maybe TRBD1 (6 bases). The CDR3 DNA follows: TGTGCCAGTAGTCCCTGGGGGCCCGGGTCCTACGAGCAGTACTTC. Translated: CASSPWGPGSYEQYF.